This T cell receptor (beta chain) was captured by sequencing in a study of beta chain features in type 1 diabetes (dated by TCRdb to 2017 to 2018). Study-wide context: Patients and healthy donors did not differ in mean age, gender distribution, total cell number or subset yield. Naive and central memory subsets were obtained from all 30 or so donors, but regulatory and stem cell-like memory subsets were isolated from only 8 patients and roughly eight healthy donors. Across all samples, about 110 million sorted cells were examined, and cell number per subset correlated strongly with RNA yield. The study compared TCRB repertoires of sorted circulating CD4+ T cell subsets between recently diagnosed type 1 diabetes patients and matched healthy donors.

The entire isolated RNA was reverse transcribed using the High Capacity cDNA Reverse Transcription Kit, and thus expressed TCRB transcripts were sequenced. Survey-depth immunoSEQ sequencing was performed on stem cell-like memory T cell samples, with an average of around 970,000 total reads per sample. Sorted cells were lysed in RLT buffer and RNA was extracted with DNase-treated RNeasy Micro or Mini kits, depending on cell number. To prevent cross-contamination, each cell subset was processed individually, whereas patient and healthy donor samples were processed jointly. The immunoSEQ multiplex PCR was used to amplify TCRB sequences from cDNA, yielding 87-bp fragments that span the CDR3 region. Sequencing of the amplicons was done on the Illumina HiSeq platform. Per the source publication's procedure: PCR bias was computationally corrected using synthetic template baselines, reads within Hamming distance 2 were collapsed, and singletons that could not be merged were discarded. Reads were aligned against IMGT to assign V, D and J genes, CDR3 length and insertions or deletions at six rearrangement sites. Clonotype counts were normalized to sorted cell number within each subset before computing true diversity and Gini coefficients with the tcR R package. Repertoire sharing was quantified using the overlap coefficient calculated on TCRB nucleotide sequences. TCRdb carries this immuneACCESS record with in-frame sequences only. Its versions omit some clonotypes, under half of them owing to an unresolved V gene in the studies checked, with the rest unexplained. V, J and clone size reflect that table, while D and trimming were determined from the DNA. The sample table contains under 90,000 clones; only one count was recorded for roughly 30% of them. Jointly, the top ten make up roughly 0.44% of the sample.

The CDR3 runs 15 amino acids, cysteine and phenylalanine included. The sequence is cut down to CDR3 DNA, 45 bases in frame from base 1. The germline V gene specifies SGHRS as CDR1 and YFSETQ as CDR2. V and J are truncated by 8 bases and 0 bases respectively, leaving an intervening sequence of 15 bases. Overall study outcomes, separate from this receptor: Type 1 diabetes patients showed a moderate but significant shortening of TCRB CDR3 length in all four CD4+ subsets. Because cDNA rather than genomic DNA was sequenced, highly expressing activated cells could have been over-represented, although no difference in activation and CD3 levels was found between groups. PCR might favor shorter templates, but patient and control samples were amplified and corrected together, so any skew would affect both groups equally. The naive, central memory and regulatory TCRB repertoires appeared to resemble one another more closely among patients than among healthy donors. HLA sub-analyses involved small numbers of individuals, so any influence of HLA type on TCRB rearrangement remained unresolved. Patients with type 1 diabetes made fewer insertions and deleted more nucleotides at VDJ recombination sites, implying thymic rearrangement abnormalities.

In its sample, this clone was seen a few times. The antigen it binds to is not known. Per-nucleotide qualities are absent, and no much larger clonotype sits a single base away. From each donor, a single peripheral blood sample of about 110 mL on average was drawn into heparinised tubes. A BD FACSAria II was used to sort naive, central memory, regulatory and stem cell-like memory CD4+ T cells with a panel that included CD45RO, CCR7, CD25, CD127, CD95 and CD27. Every sorted population had a purity above 95%. PBMCs were isolated immediately by Lymphoprep density gradient centrifugation and stained directly without culture. Samples were stained and sorted in pairs, with one healthy donor and one patient per experiment, so that batch effects were minimized.

This sequence originates from a woman younger than 30 in good health. Material: stem cell memory CD4+ T cells from blood. The meaning of the sample's cell subset or site label: stem cell-like memory CD4+ T cells. The rearranged chain carries TRBV5-1 and TRBJ2-1, with a tentative D gene TRBD2 over 5 matching bases. The CDR3 region reads CASSRAVSSYNEQFF. The DNA sequence reads TGCGCCAGTTCCCGAGCGGTTTCCTCCTACAATGAGCAGTTCTTC.